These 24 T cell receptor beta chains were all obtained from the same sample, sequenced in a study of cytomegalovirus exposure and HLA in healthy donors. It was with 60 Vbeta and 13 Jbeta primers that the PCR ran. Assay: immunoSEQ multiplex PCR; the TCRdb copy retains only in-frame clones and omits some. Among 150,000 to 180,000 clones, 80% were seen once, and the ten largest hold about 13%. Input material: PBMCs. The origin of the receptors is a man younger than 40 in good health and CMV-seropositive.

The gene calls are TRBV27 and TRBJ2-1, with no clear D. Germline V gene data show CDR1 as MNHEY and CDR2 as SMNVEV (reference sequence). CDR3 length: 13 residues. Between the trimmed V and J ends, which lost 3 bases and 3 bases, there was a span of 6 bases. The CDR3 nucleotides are TGTGCCAGCAGTTTTAACAGCTACAATGAGCAGTTCTTC. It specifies CASSFNSYNEQFF.

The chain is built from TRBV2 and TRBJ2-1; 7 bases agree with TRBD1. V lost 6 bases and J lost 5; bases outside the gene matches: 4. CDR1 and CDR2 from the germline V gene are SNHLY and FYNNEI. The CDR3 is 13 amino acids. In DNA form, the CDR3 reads TGTGCCAGCAGAAAACAGGGGAACAATGAGCAGTTCTTC. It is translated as CASRKQGNNEQFF.

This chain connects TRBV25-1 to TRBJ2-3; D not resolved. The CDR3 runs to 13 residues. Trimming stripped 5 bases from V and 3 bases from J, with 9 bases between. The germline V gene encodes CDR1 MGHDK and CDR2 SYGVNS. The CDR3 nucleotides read TGTGCCAGCAGTAGAGATTTAACAGATACGCAGTATTTT. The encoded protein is CASSRDLTDTQYF.

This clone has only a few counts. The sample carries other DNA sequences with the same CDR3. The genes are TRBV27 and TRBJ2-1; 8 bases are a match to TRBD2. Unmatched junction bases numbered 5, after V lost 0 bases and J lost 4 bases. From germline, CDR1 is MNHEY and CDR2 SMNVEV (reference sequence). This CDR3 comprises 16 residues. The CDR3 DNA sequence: TGTGCCAGCAGTTTATCAGGATTAGCGGGGTACAATGAGCAGTTCTTC. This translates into CASSLSGLAGYNEQFF.

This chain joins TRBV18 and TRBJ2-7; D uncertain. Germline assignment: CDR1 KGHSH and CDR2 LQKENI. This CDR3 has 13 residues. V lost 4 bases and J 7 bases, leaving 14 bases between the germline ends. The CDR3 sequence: CASSLGSTREQYF. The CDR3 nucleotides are TGTGCCAGCTCACTGGGCTCGACGAGAGAGCAGTACTTC. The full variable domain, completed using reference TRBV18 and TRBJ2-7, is NAGVMQNPRHLVRRRGQEARLRCSPMKGHSHVYWYRQLPEEGLKFMVYLQKENIIDESGMPKERFSAEFPKEGPSILRIQQVVRGDSAAYFCASSLGSTREQYFGPGTRLTVT.

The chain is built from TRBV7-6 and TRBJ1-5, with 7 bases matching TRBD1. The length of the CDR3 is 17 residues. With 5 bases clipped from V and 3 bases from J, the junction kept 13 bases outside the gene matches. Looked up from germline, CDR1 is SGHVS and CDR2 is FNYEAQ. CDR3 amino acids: CASSPQGGFSSNQPQHF. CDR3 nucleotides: TGTGCCAGCAGCCCGCAGGGGGGTTTCTCCTCCAATCAGCCCCAGCATTTT.

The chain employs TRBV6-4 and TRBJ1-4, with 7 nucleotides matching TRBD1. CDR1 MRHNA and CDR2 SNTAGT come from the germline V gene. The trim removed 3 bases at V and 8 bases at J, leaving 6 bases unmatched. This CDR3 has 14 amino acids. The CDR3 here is CASSEQGGGEKLFF. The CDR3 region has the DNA TGTGCCAGCAGTGAGCAGGGGGGCGGCGAAAAACTGTTTTTT.

Written as DNA, the CDR3 is TGTGCCAGCAGTTTTGAGGGGGCTATAGGTGAAAAACTGTTTTTT. This gives the protein CASSFEGAIGEKLFF. The chain has TRBV28 and TRBJ1-4; 7 bases match TRBD1. Trimming at V came to 3 bases and at J to 7 bases, leaving 8 bases not matched to a gene. CDR3 length: 15 residues. Per germline, CDR1 MDHEN and CDR2 SYDVKM.

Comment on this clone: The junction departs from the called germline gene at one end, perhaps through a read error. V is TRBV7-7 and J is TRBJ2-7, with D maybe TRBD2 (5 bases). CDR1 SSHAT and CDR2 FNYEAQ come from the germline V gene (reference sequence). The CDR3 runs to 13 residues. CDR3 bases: TGTGCTAGCAGCTTAAAGGAGGCCTACGAGCAGTACTTC. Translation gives CASSLKEAYEQYF.

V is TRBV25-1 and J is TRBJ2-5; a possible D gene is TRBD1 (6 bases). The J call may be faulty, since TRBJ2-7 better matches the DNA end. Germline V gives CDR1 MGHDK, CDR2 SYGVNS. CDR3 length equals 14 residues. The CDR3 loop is CASSEYSSRGEQYF. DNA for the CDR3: TGTGCCAGCAGTGAATATAGTTCCAGGGGCGAGCAGTACTTC.

CDR3: CATSRAQRSLGEQFF. The CDR3, as DNA: TGTGCCACCAGCAGAGCACAGCGGTCATTGGGTGAGCAGTTCTTC. V usage is TRBV15 and J usage is TRBJ2-1; D is perhaps TRBD2 (5 bases). The CDR3 totals 15 residues. V lost 1 base to trimming and J lost 9 bases, with 16 bases between them. Per the germline V gene, CDR1 is LNHNV and CDR2 is YYDKDF (reference sequence).

The CDR3 loop reads CASSYSKDNWFF. In DNA, the CDR3 is TGTGCCAGCAGTTACTCGAAAGATAACTGGTTTTTT. The V and J genes are TRBV6-6 and TRBJ2-2; D is ambiguous. The CDR3 spans 12 residues. CDR1 and CDR2 (germline): MNHNY, SVGAGI (reference sequence). V shed 0 bases and J shed 16 bases, with 12 bases lying between them.

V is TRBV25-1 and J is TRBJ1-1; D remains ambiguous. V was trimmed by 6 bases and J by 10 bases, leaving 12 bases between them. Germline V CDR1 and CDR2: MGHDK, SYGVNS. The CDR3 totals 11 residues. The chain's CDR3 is CASRTGVRAFF. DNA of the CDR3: TGTGCCAGCAGAACCGGGGTACGAGCTTTCTTT. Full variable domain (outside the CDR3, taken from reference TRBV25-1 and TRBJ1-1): EADIYQTPRYLVIGTGKKITLECSQTMGHDKMYWYQQDPGMELHLIHYSYGVNSTEKGDLSSESTVSRIRTEHFPLTLESARPSHTSQYLCASRTGVRAFFGQGTRLTVV.

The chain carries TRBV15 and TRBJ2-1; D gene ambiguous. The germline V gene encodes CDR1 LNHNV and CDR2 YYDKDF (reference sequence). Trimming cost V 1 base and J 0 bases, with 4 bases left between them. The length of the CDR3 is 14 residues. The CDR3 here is CATSRAGSYNEQFF. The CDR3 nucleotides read TGTGCCACCAGCAGAGCGGGCTCCTACAATGAGCAGTTCTTC. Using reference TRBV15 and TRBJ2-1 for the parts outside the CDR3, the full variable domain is DAMVIQNPRYQVTQFGKPVTLSCSQTLNHNVMYWYQQKSSQAPKLLFHYYDKDFNNEADTPDNFQSRRPNTSFCFLDIRSPGLGDTAMYLCATSRAGSYNEQFFGPGTRLTVL.

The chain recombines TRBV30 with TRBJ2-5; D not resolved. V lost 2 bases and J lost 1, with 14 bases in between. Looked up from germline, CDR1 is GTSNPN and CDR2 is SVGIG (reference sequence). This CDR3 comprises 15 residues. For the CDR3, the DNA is TGTGCCTGGAGTAACGACTTTGGCTCCCAAGAGACCCAGTACTTC. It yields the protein CAWSNDFGSQETQYF.

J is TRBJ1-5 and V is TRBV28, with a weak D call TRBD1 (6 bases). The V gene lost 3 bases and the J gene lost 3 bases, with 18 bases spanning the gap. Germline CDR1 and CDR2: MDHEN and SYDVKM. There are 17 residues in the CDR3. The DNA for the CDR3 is TGTGCCAGCAGTTTGGGGCGGGGGGCGAGGAACAATCAGCCCCAGCATTTT. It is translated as CASSLGRGARNNQPQHF. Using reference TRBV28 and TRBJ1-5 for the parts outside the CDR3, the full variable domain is DVKVTQSSRYLVKRTGEKVFLECVQDMDHENMFWYRQDPGLGLRLIYFSYDVKMKEKGDIPEGYSVSREKKERFSLILESASTNQTSMYLCASSLGRGARNNQPQHFGDGTRLSIL.

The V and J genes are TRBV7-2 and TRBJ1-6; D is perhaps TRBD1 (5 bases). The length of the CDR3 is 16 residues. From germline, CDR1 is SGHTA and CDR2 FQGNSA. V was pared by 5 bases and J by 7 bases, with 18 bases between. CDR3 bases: TGTGCCAGCAGCGCGCGGGGCACCTTAGGGAATTCACCCCTCCACTTT. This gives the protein CASSARGTLGNSPLHF.

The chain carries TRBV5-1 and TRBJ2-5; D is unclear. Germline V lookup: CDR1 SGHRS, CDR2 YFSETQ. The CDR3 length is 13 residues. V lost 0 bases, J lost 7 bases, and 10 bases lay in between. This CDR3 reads CASSLDSLGTQYF. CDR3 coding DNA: TGCGCCAGCAGCTTGGACAGCCTTGGGACCCAGTACTTC.

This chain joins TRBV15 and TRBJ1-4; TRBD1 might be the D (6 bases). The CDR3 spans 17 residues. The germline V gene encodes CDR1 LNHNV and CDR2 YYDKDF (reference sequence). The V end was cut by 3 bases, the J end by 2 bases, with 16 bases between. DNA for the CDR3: TGTGCCACCAGCAGCAGACAGGATCCCTCCACTAATGAAAAACTGTTTTTT. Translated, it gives CATSSRQDPSTNEKLFF.

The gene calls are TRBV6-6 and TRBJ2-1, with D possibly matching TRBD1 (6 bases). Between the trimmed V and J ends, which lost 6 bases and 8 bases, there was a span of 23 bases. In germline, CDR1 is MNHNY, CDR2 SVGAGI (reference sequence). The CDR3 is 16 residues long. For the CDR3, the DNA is TGTGCCAGCAGACTAAGTGGGGGCAGGACAGTCGATGAGCAGTTCTTC. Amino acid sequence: CASRLSGGRTVDEQFF.

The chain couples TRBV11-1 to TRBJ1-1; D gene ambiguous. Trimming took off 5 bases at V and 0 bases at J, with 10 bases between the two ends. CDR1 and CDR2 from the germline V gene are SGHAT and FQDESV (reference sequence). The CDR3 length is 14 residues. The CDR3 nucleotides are TGTGCCAGCAGCCTGCATGCGCTGAACACTGAAGCTTTCTTT. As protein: CASSLHALNTEAFF.

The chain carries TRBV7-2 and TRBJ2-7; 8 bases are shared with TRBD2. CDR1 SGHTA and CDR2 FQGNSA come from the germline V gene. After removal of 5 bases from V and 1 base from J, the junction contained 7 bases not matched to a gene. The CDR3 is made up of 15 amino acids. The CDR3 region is CASSALGGGSYEQYF. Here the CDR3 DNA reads TGTGCCAGCAGCGCCCTCGGGGGGGGATCCTACGAGCAGTACTTC.

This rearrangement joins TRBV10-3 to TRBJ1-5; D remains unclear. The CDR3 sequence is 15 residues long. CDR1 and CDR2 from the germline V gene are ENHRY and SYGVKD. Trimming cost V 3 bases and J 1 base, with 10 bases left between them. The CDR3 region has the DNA TGTGCCATCAGTGATCCCTCCAGGAGCAATCAGCCCCAGCATTTT. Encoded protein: CAISDPSRSNQPQHF.

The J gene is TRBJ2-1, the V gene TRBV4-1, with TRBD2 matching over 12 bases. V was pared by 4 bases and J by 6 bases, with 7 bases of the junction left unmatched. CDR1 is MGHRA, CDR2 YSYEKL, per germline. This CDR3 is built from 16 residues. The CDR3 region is CASSLRLAGDGNEQFF. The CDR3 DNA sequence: TGCGCCAGCAGCCTCCGACTAGCGGGAGACGGCAATGAGCAGTTCTTC.